This T cell receptor (beta chain) was identified during a study of blood T cell repertoires in COVID-19. Germline V gene lookup returns CDR1 SNHLY and CDR2 FYNNEI. The length of the CDR3 is 15 residues. J lost 4 bases, V lost 7 bases, and 8 bases had no gene match. Original analysis: Nucleated cell number was recorded as an estimate derived from reference gene primer amplification. Libraries were prepared by immunoSEQ multiplex PCR; TCRdb keeps only in-frame clonotypes and omits some of them. V, J and clone size were drawn from that table, and D and trimming were deduced from the DNA. Of roughly 140,000 clones listed, 80% are singletons.

This receptor was obtained from a man between 60 and 75 years old with active or convalescent COVID-19. Sequences were obtained from peripheral blood. The rearrangement links TRBV2 to TRBJ2-7; 12 nucleotides align to TRBD2. CDR3 protein: CASKFLAGGPYEQYF. The CDR3 nucleotides are TGTGCCAGCAAATTCCTAGCGGGAGGGCCATACGAGCAGTACTTC.